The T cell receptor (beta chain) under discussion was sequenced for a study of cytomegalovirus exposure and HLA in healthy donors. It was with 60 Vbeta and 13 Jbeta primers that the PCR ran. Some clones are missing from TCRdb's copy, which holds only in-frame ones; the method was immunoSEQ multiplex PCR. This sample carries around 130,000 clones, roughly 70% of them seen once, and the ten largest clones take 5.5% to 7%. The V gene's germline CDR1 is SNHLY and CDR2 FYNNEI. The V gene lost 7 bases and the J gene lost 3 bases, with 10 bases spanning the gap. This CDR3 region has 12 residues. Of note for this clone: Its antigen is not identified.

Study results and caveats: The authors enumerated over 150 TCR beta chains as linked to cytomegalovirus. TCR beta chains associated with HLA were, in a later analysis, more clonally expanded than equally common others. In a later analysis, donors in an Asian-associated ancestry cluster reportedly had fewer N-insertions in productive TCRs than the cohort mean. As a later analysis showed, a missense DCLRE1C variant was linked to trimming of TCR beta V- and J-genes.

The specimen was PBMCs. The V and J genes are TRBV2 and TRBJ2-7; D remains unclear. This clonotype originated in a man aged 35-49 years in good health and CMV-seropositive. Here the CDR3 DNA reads TGTGCCAGCATTGGTGCACTCTACGAGCAGTACTTC. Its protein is CASIGALYEQYF.